This TCR beta chain was profiled in a study of cytomegalovirus exposure and HLA in healthy donors. Study overall: Around 80 million unique TCRs from HLA-typed donors were held in an early data release.

The CDR3 is made up of 14 amino acids. Germline V lookup: CDR1 MDHEN, CDR2 SYDVKM. A single count supports this clone. No antigen is known for it. Study findings and constraints: Follow-up analysis later connected one missense variant in DCLRE1C with trimming of TCR beta V- and J-genes. Compared with the roughly 670-donor mean, an Asian-associated ancestry cluster reportedly had fewer N-insertions, according to a later analysis.

60 Vbeta and 13 Jbeta primers were used in PCR. The protocol was immunoSEQ multiplex PCR, while the TCRdb copy is restricted to in-frame clones and leaves out a portion. In the table there are 250,000 to 350,000 clones, 80% of which are singletons. This clonotype was obtained from a girl aged 2-10 years in good health and CMV-seronegative. This sequence joins TRBV28 and TRBJ2-5; 7 nucleotides agree with TRBD1. TRBJ2-7 matches the DNA end more closely, so the J call is doubtful. The sample consisted of PBMCs. The CDR3 DNA is TGTGCCAGCAGTCCCCCGACAGGGAACTACGAGCAGTACTTC. It encodes CASSPPTGNYEQYF.